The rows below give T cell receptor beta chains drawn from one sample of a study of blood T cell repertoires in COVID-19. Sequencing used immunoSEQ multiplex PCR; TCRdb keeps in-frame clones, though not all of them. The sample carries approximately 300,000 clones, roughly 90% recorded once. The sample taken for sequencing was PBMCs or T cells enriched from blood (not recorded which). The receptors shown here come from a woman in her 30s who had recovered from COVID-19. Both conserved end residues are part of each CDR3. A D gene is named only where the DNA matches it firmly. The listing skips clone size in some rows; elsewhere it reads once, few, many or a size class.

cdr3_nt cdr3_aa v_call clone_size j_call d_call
TGTGCCACCAGTGACCCTAGCGGGACCACAGATACGCAGTATTTT CATSDPSGTTDTQYF TRBV24-1 . TRBJ2-3 TRBD2
TGTGCCAGCAGCCAAACACCGGGACAGGGCGATCAGCCCCAGCATTTT CASSQTPGQGDQPQHF TRBV16 . TRBJ1-5 TRBD1
TGTGCCAGCAGCGTCCTAGCGGATACCTACGAGCAGTACTTC CASSVLADTYEQYF TRBV9 . TRBJ2-7 TRBD2
TGTGCCAGCACCAAGTTCGAGGGATATGGCTACACCTTC CASTKFEGYGYTF TRBV28 once TRBJ1-2 .
TGCGCCAGCAGCCAGGGGGACAACGGACAAGAGACCCAGTACTTC CASSQGDNGQETQYF TRBV4-1 few TRBJ2-5 .
TGTGCCAGCACGACAGGGCTCCGACAAGAGACCCAGTACTTC CASTTGLRQETQYF TRBV6-5 . TRBJ2-5 TRBD1
TGTGCCAGCAGCCCCTTTAGCGGGGGCCAAGCTGAGCAGTTCTTC CASSPFSGGQAEQFF TRBV7-2 . TRBJ2-1 TRBD2
TGTGCCAGCAGCCAAGGCCTAGCGGGAGTTACCTATGAGCAGTTCTTC CASSQGLAGVTYEQFF TRBV3-1/TRBV3-2 once TRBJ2-1 TRBD2
TGTGCCAGCAGCGATGCGGTGCTCCAAGAGACCCAGTACTTC CASSDAVLQETQYF TRBV9 . TRBJ2-5 .
TGTGCCAGCAGCCGAACCCCCGACAGGGTTCGGCGTGGATACTCACCCCTCCACTTT CASSRTPDRVRRGYSPLHF TRBV27 . TRBJ1-6 TRBD1
TGTGCCAGCAGCCGGGTCCTGGGTTATGGCTACACCTTC CASSRVLGYGYTF TRBV7-2 . TRBJ1-2 .
TGTGCCAGCAGCGATCGACAGGGACCGAATCAGCCCCAGCATTTT CASSDRQGPNQPQHF TRBV28 . TRBJ1-5 TRBD1
TGTGCCAGCAACTACGGGACAAGGAGCTCCTACGAGCAGTACTTC CASNYGTRSSYEQYF TRBV6-1 . TRBJ2-7 .
TGTGCCAGCTCACCGGTACGGGGGAAAGGGAACACTGAAGCTTTCTTT CASSPVRGKGNTEAFF TRBV18 . TRBJ1-1 .
TGTGCCAGCAGTGGACTAGCGGGAGGAGATACGCAGTATTTT CASSGLAGGDTQYF TRBV2 . TRBJ2-3 TRBD2
TGCGCCAGCAGCCCGGCCTCTAACGGGGGCACAGATACGCAGTATTTT CASSPASNGGTDTQYF TRBV5-1 . TRBJ2-3 .
TGTGCCAGCAGCATTGACAGGGTTGGTCAGCCCCAGCATTTT CASSIDRVGQPQHF TRBV5-8 . TRBJ1-5 TRBD1
TGTGCCAGCAGCCCCGAGGGCGGAAGGACTGAAGCTTTCTTT CASSPEGGRTEAFF TRBV9 . TRBJ1-1 .
TGTGCCAGCAGCTTGTGGGGTGACAGGACTTTCAATCAGCCCCAGCATTTT CASSLWGDRTFNQPQHF TRBV5-6 . TRBJ1-5 .
TGCGCCAGCAGCCAAGTGTTCGTTTCGAGCGAGCAGTACTTC CASSQVFVSSEQYF TRBV4-1 . TRBJ2-7 .
TGTGCCAGCAGCCCCACTGCGGGGGGCCCAGATACGCAGTATTTT CASSPTAGGPDTQYF TRBV9 . TRBJ2-3 TRBD2
TGTGCCAGCAGCTTGGGTCGGTATTACAGGGAAGACTATGGCTACACCTTC CASSLGRYYREDYGYTF TRBV5-6 . TRBJ1-2 .
TGTGCCAGCTCCCCCACTGCCTGGGATACGCAGTATTTT CASSPTAWDTQYF TRBV18 . TRBJ2-3 .
TGTGCCAGCAGTTTACCGACAGGGAGAGGCACTGAAGCTTTCTTT CASSLPTGRGTEAFF TRBV6-2/TRBV6-3 few TRBJ1-1 TRBD1
TGTGCCAGCAGGGAGTCCTACGAGCAGTACTTC CASRESYEQYF TRBV6-5 once TRBJ2-7 .
TGTGCCACAAACCAAGGACAGGGCGGCACTGAAGCTTTCTTT CATNQGQGGTEAFF TRBV15 . TRBJ1-1 TRBD1
TGCGCCAGCAGTGAGGGATTCTCTGGGGCCAACGTCCTGACTTTC CASSEGFSGANVLTF TRBV5-1 . TRBJ2-6 .
TGTGCCAGCAGCTTGGTTCCAGGGCGTGACTCTGGGGCCAACGTCCTGACTTTC CASSLVPGRDSGANVLTF TRBV5-6 . TRBJ2-6 .
TGTGCCAGCAGTTCATACAGGGGAAGGGGAGAGACCCAGTACTTC CASSSYRGRGETQYF TRBV28 . TRBJ2-5 TRBD1
TGTGCCAGCAGCTCTCGCGGACAGGGCAATCAGCCCCAGCATTTT CASSSRGQGNQPQHF TRBV7-9 . TRBJ1-5 TRBD1
TGTGCCAGCAGCACCCCTTCGGAGTCTTACGAGCAGTACTTC CASSTPSESYEQYF TRBV7-9 . TRBJ2-7 .
TGTGCCAGCAGCTTACTAGCGGGGGGGGTGAGTGAGACCCAGTACTTC CASSLLAGGVSETQYF TRBV5-4 . TRBJ2-5 TRBD2